These 20 T cell receptor beta chains originate from one sample sequenced in a study of blood T cell repertoires in COVID-19. Assay used: immunoSEQ multiplex PCR; TCRdb lists only in-frame clones, some missing. The table records 190,000 or so clones, more than 70% of them present only once. Material: peripheral blood. Receptor source: a middle-aged man with active or convalescent COVID-19.

The chain recombines TRBV3-1 (or the pseudogene TRBV3-2) with TRBJ2-7, with a weak D call TRBD2 (5 bases). This CDR3 is built from 15 residues. Between the trimmed V and J ends, which lost 0 bases and 4 bases, there was a span of 13 bases. Germline V CDR1 and CDR2: LGHDT, YNNKEL (reference sequence). In DNA, the CDR3 is TGTGCCAGCAGCCAAGATCGAGCGGCCCATTACGAGCAGTACTTC. Protein sequence: CASSQDRAAHYEQYF.

The chain is built from TRBV2 and TRBJ1-2; possible D gene TRBD1, 5 bases. Trimming removed 1 base from V and 4 bases from J, with 7 bases in between. This CDR3 spans 13 amino acids. CDR1 is SNHLY and CDR2 is FYNNEI in the germline V gene. Here the CDR3 reads CASSEGQSYGYTF. CDR3 in DNA: TGTGCCAGCAGTGAAGGACAGTCCTATGGCTACACCTTC.

The J gene is TRBJ1-1, the V gene TRBV20-1, with D unclear. Germline V gene lookup returns CDR1 DFQATT and CDR2 SNEGSKA (reference sequence). This CDR3 has 11 residues. V dropped 6 bases and J dropped 6 bases, with 11 bases sitting between them. CDR3 protein: CSALYRPEAFF. The CDR3 region has the DNA TGCAGTGCCCTCTACAGACCTGAAGCTTTCTTT.

The chain links TRBV5-1 to TRBJ1-5; a possible D gene is TRBD1 (5 bases). Germline loops: CDR1 SGHRS, CDR2 YFSETQ. V dropped 0 bases and J dropped 0 bases, with 19 bases sitting between them. The CDR3 loop spans 19 amino acids. CDR3 protein: CASSLVRGVRPNSNQPQHF. The CDR3 coding sequence is TGCGCCAGCAGCTTGGTACGGGGGGTCCGACCTAATAGCAATCAGCCCCAGCATTTT.

The chain recombines TRBV28 with TRBJ1-3; a possible D gene is TRBD1 (6 bases). V lost 3 bases to trimming and J lost 3 bases, with 9 bases between them. CDR3 size: 14 residues. Germline CDR1 reads MDHEN; CDR2 reads SYDVKM. The CDR3 region is CASSLGGRGNTIYF. For the CDR3, the DNA is TGTGCCAGCAGTTTGGGGGGGCGTGGAAACACCATATATTTT.

The chain uses TRBV6-5 and TRBJ1-6; D unresolved. Per germline, CDR1 MNHEY and CDR2 SVGAGI. There are 14 residues in the CDR3. Trimming cost V 7 bases and J 8 bases, with 15 bases left between them. CDR3 sequence: CASNLRRGDSPLHF. The CDR3 DNA follows: TGTGCCAGCAACCTTAGACGAGGCGATTCACCCCTCCACTTT.

The chain has TRBV5-4 and TRBJ1-1; D might be TRBD1 (6 bases). The CDR3 sequence is 13 residues long. The germline V and J ends were trimmed by 4 bases and 1 base, with 8 bases remaining between them. CDR1 and CDR2 from the germline V gene are SGHNT and YYREEE (reference sequence). The CDR3 here is CASSGTPNTEAFF. The DNA of the CDR3 is TGTGCCAGCAGCGGGACACCGAACACTGAAGCTTTCTTT.

The DNA for the CDR3 is TGCAGCGTTGAAGATGCAGGGAATGAAGCTTTCTTT. Translating it yields CSVEDAGNEAFF. This chain connects TRBV29-1 to TRBJ1-1; D is possibly TRBD1 (5 bases). The CDR3 has 12 amino acids. V was cut by 0 bases and J by 7 bases, with 9 bases left in between. CDR1 and CDR2 (germline): SQVTM, ANQGSEA.

The chain is built from TRBV5-1 and TRBJ2-3, with D possibly being TRBD1 (6 bases). The CDR3 runs to 15 residues. Germline loops: CDR1 SGHRS, CDR2 YFSETQ. Deletions cut 4 bases from V and 4 bases from J, with 16 bases between. CDR3 sequence: CASSPGQPGSDTQYF. The CDR3 bases are TGCGCCAGCAGCCCCGGACAGCCGGGTTCAGATACGCAGTATTTT.

The sample holds one count of this clone. The chain couples TRBV29-1 to TRBJ2-2; 7 positions match TRBD2. The germline gives CDR1 SQVTM, CDR2 ANQGSEA. The CDR3 consists of 15 residues. Unmatched junction bases numbered 15, after V lost 7 bases and J lost 7 bases. The CDR3 protein is CSAMGRTGGGGELFF. The CDR3 nucleotides read TGCAGCGCGATGGGACGTACGGGGGGTGGCGGGGAGCTGTTTTTT.

The chain carries TRBV7-9 and TRBJ1-1, with D possibly matching TRBD1 (6 bases). This CDR3 comprises 14 residues. Deletions cut 3 bases from V and 0 bases from J, with 8 bases between. CDR1 is SEHNR, CDR2 FQNEAQ, per germline (reference sequence). As DNA, the CDR3 is TGTGCCAGCAGCTTTGGACAGCTGAACACTGAAGCTTTCTTT. Amino acid sequence: CASSFGQLNTEAFF. The full variable domain, rest sourced from reference TRBV7-9 and TRBJ1-1, is DTGVSQNPRHKITKRGQNVTFRCDPISEHNRLYWYRQTLGQGPEFLTYFQNEAQLEKSRLLSDRFSAERPKGSFSTLEIQRTEQGDSAMYLCASSFGQLNTEAFFGQGTRLTVV.

The rearrangement links TRBV29-1 to TRBJ2-1, with D unresolved. From germline, CDR1 is SQVTM and CDR2 ANQGSEA. The CDR3 has 10 residues. V lost 7 bases, J lost 5 bases, and 6 bases lay in between. The CDR3 nucleotides read TGCAGCGCCCAAAACAATGAGCAGTTCTTC. Protein: CSAQNNEQFF.

This sequence joins TRBV21-1 and TRBJ1-3; the table's D gene call, TRBD1, was not cross checked with the DNA. TRBV21-1 is marked as a pseudogene. CDR3 length: 14 residues. The CDR3: CASSKRTAGNTIYF. The CDR3 DNA follows: TGTGCCAGCAGCAAACGAACAGCTGGAAACACCATATATTTT.

The rearrangement uses TRBV2 and TRBJ1-3; 7 bases line up with TRBD1. Germline V gene sequence: CDR1 SNHLY, CDR2 FYNNEI. The CDR3 covers 15 residues. Unmatched junction bases numbered 5, after V lost 6 bases and J lost 0 bases. This CDR3 is CASSMDRSSGNTIYF. CDR3 DNA: TGTGCCAGCAGCATGGACAGGAGCTCTGGAAACACCATATATTTT.

A remark on this clone: Relative to the germline gene, one junction end is altered; a read error may explain this. The chain uses TRBV7-7 and TRBJ2-1; possibly TRBD2 for D (6 bases). The CDR3 has 14 residues. The germline V gene encodes CDR1 SSHAT and CDR2 FNYEAQ (reference sequence). CDR3 region: CASSAAGGGGEQFF. In DNA form, the CDR3 reads TGTGCTAGCAGCGCCGCCGGAGGAGGAGGGGAGCAGTTCTTC. The entire variable domain, with the rest obtained from reference TRBV7-7 and TRBJ2-1, is as follows: GAGVSQSPRYKVTKRGQDVTLRCDPISSHATLYWYQQALGQGPEFLTYFNYEAQPDKSGLPSDRFSAERPEGSISTLTIQRTEQRDSAMYRCASSAAGGGGEQFFGPGTRLTVL.

The J gene is TRBJ1-1, the V gene TRBV29-1; tentative D call: TRBD1 (5 bases). V gave up 8 bases and J gave up 5 bases, with 15 bases separating them. The CDR3 totals 12 residues. Germline assignment: CDR1 SQVTM and CDR2 ANQGSEA. The CDR3 region is CSSWGGGTEAFF. CDR3 DNA sequence: TGCAGCTCCTGGGGGGGAGGGACTGAAGCTTTCTTT.

The gene calls are TRBV6-2 or TRBV6-3 and TRBJ1-1, with 8 bases lining up with TRBD1. CDR1 and CDR2 from the germline V gene are MNHEY and SVGEGT. The CDR3 extends over 13 amino acids. J gave up 7 bases and V 2 bases, and 3 bases lay outside the gene matches. The CDR3: CASSYRTGREAFF. The CDR3, as DNA: TGTGCCAGCAGTTACAGGACAGGGCGTGAAGCTTTCTTT.

The chain couples TRBV7-8 to TRBJ1-2, with 7 bases aligning to TRBD1. Trimming removed 2 bases from V and 8 bases from J; junction bases left unmatched: 17. The CDR3 runs 17 residues. Germline loops: CDR1 SGHVS, CDR2 FQNEAQ. CDR3 coding DNA: TGTGCCAGCAGCTTAAGGCCAGGGGGAAAACTAATTGAAGGCTACACCTTC. Protein product: CASSLRPGGKLIEGYTF.

This rearrangement joins TRBV4-3 to TRBJ1-2; the D gene is possibly TRBD1 (5 bases). The CDR3 extends over 16 amino acids. Trimming cost V 0 bases and J 2 bases, with 13 bases left between them. The germline gives CDR1 LGHNA, CDR2 YSLEER. CDR3 DNA sequence: TGCGCCAGCAGCCAAGATTGGGGCATAGCCAACTATGGCTACACCTTC. Protein sequence: CASSQDWGIANYGYTF.

The chain combines TRBV7-2 with TRBJ2-3; 8 positions agree with TRBD1. The V gene's germline CDR1 is SGHTA and CDR2 FQGNSA. Trimming at V came to 5 bases and at J to 3 bases, leaving 7 bases not matched to a gene. The CDR3 is made up of 15 amino acids. The CDR3 reads CASSPRTGKTDTQYF. The CDR3, as DNA: TGTGCCAGCAGCCCCCGGACAGGGAAGACAGATACGCAGTATTTT.